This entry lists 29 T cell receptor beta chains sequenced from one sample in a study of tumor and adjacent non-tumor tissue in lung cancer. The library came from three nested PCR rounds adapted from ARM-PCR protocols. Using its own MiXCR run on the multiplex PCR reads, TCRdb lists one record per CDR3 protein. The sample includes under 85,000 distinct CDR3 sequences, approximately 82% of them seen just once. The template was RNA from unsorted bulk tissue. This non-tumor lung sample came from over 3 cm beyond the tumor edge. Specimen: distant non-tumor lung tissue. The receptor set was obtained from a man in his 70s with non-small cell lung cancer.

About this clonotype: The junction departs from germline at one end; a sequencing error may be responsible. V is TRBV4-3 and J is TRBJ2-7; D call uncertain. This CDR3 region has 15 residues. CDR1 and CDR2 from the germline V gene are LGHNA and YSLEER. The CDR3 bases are TGCGCCTGCAGCCAACATCAGATGGGATACTACGAGCAGTACTTC. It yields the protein CACSQHQMGYYEQYF.

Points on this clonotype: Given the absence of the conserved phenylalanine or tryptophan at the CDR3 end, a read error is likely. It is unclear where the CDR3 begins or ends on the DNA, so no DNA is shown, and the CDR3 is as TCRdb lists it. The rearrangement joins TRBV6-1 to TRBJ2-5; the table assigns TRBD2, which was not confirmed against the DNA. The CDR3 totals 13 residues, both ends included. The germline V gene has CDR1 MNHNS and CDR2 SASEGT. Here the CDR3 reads CATERRGGETQYL.

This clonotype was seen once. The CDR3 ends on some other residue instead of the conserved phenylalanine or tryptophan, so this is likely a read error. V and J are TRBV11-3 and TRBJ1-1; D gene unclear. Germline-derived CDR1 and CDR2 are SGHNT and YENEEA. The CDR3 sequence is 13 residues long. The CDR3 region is CTSSLGLNTEAFL. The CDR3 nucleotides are TGTACCAGCAGCTTAGGGTTAAACACTGAAGCTTTCCTT.

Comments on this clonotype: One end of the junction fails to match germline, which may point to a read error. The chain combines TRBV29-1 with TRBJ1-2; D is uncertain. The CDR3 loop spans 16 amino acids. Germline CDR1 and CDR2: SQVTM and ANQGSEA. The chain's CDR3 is CSVVPYQFSGEDDHTF. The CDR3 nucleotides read TGCAGCGTTGTCCCCTATCAATTCTCGGGAGAAGATGATCACACATTC.

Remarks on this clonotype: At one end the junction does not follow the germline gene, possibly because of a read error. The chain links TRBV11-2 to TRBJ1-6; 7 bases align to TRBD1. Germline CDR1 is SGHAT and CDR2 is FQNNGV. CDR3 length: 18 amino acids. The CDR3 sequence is CASNSRQGGSSYNSPFHF. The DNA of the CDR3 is TGTGCCAGCAACTCACGACAGGGAGGAAGTTCCTATAATTCACCCTTCCACTTT.

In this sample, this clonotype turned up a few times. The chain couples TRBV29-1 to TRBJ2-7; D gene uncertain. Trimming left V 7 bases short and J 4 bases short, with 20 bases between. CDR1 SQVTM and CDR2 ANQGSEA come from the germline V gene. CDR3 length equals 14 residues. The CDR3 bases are TGCAGCGCCCAAGGATCGGAACCAAATTACGAGCAGTACTTC. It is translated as CSAQGSEPNYEQYF.

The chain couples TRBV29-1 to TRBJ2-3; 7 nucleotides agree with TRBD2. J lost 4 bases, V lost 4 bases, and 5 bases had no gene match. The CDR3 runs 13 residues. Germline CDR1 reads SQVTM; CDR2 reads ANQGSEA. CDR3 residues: CSVGSSGADTQYF. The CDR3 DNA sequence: TGCAGCGTTGGGTCTAGCGGAGCAGATACGCAGTATTTT.

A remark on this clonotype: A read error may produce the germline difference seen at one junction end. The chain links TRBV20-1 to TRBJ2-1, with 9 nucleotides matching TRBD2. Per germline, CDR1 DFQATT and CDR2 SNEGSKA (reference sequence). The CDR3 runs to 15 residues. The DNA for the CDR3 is TGCAGTGCACCCCGCGGGAGGGCCGTCCTCAATGAGCAGATCTTC. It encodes CSAPRGRAVLNEQIF.

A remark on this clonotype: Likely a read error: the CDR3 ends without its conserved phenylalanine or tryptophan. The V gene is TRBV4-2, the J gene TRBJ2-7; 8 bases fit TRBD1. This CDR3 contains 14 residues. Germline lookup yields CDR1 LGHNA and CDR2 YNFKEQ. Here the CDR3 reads CVSIQGQGLYEQYI. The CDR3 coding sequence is TGTGTCAGCATCCAAGGACAGGGTCTCTACGAGCAGTACATC.

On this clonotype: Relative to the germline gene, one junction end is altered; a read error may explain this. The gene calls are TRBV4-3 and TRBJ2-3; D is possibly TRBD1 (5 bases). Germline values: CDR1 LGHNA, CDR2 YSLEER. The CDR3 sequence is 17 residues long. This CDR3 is CASSQDGPGRRTGTQYF. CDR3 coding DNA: TGCGCCAGCAGCCAAGATGGGCCTGGCAGGAGAACAGGTACGCAGTATTTT.

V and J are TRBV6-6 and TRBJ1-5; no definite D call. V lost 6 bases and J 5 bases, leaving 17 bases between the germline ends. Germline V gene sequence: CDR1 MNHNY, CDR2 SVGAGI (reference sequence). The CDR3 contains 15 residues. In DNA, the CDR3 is TGTGCCAGCAGATCCCCCTGGGTGGGAGATCAGCCCCAGCATTTT. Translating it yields CASRSPWVGDQPQHF.

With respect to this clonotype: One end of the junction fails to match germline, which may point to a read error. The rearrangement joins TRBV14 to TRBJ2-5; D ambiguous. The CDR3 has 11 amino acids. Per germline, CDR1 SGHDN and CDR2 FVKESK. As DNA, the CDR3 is TGTGCCAGTAGCCAAGCGAGGACCCGGTACTTC. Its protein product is CASSQARTRYF.

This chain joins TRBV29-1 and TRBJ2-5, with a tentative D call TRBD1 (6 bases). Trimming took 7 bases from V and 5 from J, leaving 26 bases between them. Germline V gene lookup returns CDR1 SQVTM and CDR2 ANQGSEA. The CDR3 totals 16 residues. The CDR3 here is CSAKRYLQTGRETQYF. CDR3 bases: TGCAGCGCCAAGCGCTACCTCCAGACAGGTCGGGAGACCCAGTACTTC.

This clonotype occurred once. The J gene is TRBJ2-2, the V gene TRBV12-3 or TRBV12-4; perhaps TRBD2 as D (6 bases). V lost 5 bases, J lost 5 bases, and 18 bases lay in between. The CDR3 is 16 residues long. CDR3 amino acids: CASSLYNGSYTGELFF. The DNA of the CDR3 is TGTGCCAGCAGTCTATACAACGGGAGCTATACCGGGGAGCTGTTTTTT.

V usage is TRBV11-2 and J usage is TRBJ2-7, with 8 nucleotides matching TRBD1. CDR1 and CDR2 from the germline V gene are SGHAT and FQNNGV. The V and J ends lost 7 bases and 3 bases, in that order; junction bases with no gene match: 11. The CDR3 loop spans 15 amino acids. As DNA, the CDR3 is TGTGCCAGCAACCCAGGCAGGGGGCCGATCTACGAGCAGTACTTC. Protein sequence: CASNPGRGPIYEQYF.

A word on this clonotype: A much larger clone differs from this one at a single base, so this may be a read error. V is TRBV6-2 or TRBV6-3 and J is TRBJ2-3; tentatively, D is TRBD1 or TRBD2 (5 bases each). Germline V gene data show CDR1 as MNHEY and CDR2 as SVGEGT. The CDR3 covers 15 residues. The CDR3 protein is CAISWSGPATDTQYF. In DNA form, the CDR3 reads TGTGCCATCAGTTGGTCGGGACCGGCGACAGATACGCAGTATTTT.

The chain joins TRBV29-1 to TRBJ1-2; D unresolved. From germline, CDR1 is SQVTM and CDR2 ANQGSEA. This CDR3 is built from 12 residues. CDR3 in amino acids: CVLQTGAYGYTF. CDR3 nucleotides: TGCGTTCTCCAGACGGGAGCCTATGGCTACACCTTC. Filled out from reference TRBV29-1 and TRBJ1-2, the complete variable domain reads SAVISQKPSRDICQRGTSLTIQCQVDSQVTMMFWYRQQPGQSLTLIATANQGSEATYESGFVIDKFPISRPNLTFSTLTVSNMSPEDSSIYLCVLQTGAYGYTFGSGTRLTVV.

The CDR3: CAISPSRVCEQYF. CDR3 sequence (DNA): TGTGCCATCAGTCCCTCCAGGGTATGCGAGCAGTACTTC. V gene TRBV10-3 combines with J gene TRBJ2-7, with D possibly being TRBD1 (5 bases). V was shortened by 5 bases and J by 6 bases, with 14 bases between the two germline ends. Per germline, CDR1 ENHRY and CDR2 SYGVKD. The CDR3 has 13 amino acids.

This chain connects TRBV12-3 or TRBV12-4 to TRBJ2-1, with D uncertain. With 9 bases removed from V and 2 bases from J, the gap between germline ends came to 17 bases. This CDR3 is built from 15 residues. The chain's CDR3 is CASSPDKEPYNEQFF. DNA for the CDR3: TGTGCCAGTAGTCCAGACAAGGAACCCTACAATGAGCAGTTCTTC.

The CDR3: CSARDPVRKRENEQYF. CDR3 DNA: TGCAGTGCTAGAGATCCGGTTAGGAAGCGGGAGAACGAGCAGTACTTC. The rearrangement links TRBV20-1 to TRBJ2-7; TRBD2 aligns across 8 bases. Unmatched junction bases numbered 12, after V lost 0 bases and J lost 5 bases. Germline lookup yields CDR1 DFQATT and CDR2 SNEGSKA (reference sequence). CDR3 length: 16 amino acids.

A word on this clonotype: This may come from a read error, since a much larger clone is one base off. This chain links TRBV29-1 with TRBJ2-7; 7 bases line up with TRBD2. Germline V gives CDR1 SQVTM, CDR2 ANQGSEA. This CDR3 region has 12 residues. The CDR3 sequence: CSVESRDYEHYF. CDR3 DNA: TGCAGCGTTGAATCCAGGGACTACGAGCACTACTTC.

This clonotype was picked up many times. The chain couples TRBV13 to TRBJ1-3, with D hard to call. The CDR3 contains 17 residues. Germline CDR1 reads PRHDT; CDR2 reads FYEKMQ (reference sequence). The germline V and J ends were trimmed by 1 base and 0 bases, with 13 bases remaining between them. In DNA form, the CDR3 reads TGTGCCAGCAGCTTAGAGCGGACGGAACACTCTGGAAACACCATATATTTT. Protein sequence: CASSLERTEHSGNTIYF. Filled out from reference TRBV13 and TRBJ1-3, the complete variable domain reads AAGVIQSPRHLIKEKRETATLKCYPIPRHDTVYWYQQGPGQDPQFLISFYEKMQSDKGSIPDRFSAQQFSDYHSELNMSSLELGDSALYFCASSLERTEHSGNTIYFGEGSWLTVV.

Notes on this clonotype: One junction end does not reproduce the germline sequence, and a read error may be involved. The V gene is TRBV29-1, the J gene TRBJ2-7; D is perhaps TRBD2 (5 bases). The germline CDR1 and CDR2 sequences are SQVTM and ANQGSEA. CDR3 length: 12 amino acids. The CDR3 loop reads CSVDDASYEQYF. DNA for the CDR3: TGTAGCGTTGATGACGCTTCATACGAGCAGTACTTC.

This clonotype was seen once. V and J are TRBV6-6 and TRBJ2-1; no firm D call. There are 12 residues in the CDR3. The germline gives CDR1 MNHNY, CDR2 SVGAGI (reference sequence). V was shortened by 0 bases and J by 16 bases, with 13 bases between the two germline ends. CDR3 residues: CASSYSTNVQFF. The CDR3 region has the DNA TGTGCCAGCAGTTACTCGACCAATGTGCAATTCTTC.

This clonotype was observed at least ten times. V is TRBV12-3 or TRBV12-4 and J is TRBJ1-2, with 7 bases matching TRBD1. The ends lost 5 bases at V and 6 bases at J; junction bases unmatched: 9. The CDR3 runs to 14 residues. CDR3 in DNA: TGTGCCAGCAGTGTTACAGGGGAAGGCCATGGCTACACCTTC. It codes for CASSVTGEGHGYTF.

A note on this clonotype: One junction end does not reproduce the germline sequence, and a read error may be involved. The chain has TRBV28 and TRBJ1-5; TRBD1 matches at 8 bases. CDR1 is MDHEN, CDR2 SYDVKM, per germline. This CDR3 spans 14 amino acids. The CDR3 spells CASSVTGENKPQHF. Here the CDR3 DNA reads TGTGCCAGCAGTGTGACAGGGGAGAATAAGCCCCAACATTTT.

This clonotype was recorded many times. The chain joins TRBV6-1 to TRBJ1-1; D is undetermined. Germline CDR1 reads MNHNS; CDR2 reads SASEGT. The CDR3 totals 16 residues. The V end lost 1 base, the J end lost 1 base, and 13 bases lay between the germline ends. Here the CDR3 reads CASSEEWRSGNTEAFF. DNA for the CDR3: TGTGCCAGCAGTGAAGAGTGGCGCTCGGGGAACACTGAAGCTTTCTTT.

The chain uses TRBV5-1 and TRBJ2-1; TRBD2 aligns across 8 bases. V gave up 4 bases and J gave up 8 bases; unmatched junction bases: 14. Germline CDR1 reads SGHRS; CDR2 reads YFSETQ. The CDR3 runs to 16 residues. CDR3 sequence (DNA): TGCGCCAGCAGCGTAAGACCCGGGACTAGTGGTGATGAGCAGTTCTTC. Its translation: CASSVRPGTSGDEQFF.

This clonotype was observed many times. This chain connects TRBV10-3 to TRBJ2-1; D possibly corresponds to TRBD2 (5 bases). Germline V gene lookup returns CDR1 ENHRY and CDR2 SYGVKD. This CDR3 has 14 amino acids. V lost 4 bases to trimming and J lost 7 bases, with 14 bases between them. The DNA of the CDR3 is TGTGCCATCAGTGGTACTAGATCCGGAAATGAGCAGTTCTTC. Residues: CAISGTRSGNEQFF.